The table lists the clone carrying this T cell receptor (beta chain) with a count of one. The antigen is not known. Germline CDR1 SGHRS, CDR2 YFSETQ. V was clipped by 1 base and J by 8 bases, with 19 bases between them. This CDR3 has 16 amino acids. This sample was included in a study of cytotoxic CD8 clonotypes in ibrutinib-treated CLL. The study, taken as a whole, reports: Public clonotypes, rarely seen, contracted or held steady on treatment. Circulating CD8+ T-cell counts were tracked by baseline clonality, which exceeded that of age-matched healthy donors.

From cryopreserved PBMCs came about 2.1 micrograms of genomic DNA used for TCR beta libraries. Assay: immunoSEQ multiplex PCR; the TCRdb copy retains only in-frame clones and omits some. The table shows about 130,000 clones, with approximately 85% occurring only once. The specimen was PBMCs, collected after 24 months of ibrutinib treatment. The TCR sequence derives from a human donor with chronic lymphocytic leukemia. V gene TRBV5-1 combines with J gene TRBJ2-1; D may be TRBD1 (5 bases). The CDR3 nucleotides read TGCGCCAGCAGCTTGCCGAAGACAGCTCAAGTGGATGAGCAGTTCTTC. This sequence encodes CASSLPKTAQVDEQFF.